Listed below are T cell receptor beta chains from one sample, sequenced in a study of T cell responses to AZD1222 COVID-19 vaccine. This table comes from immunoSEQ multiplex PCR, and its TCRdb copy is limited to in-frame clones, with some not included. This table holds 80,000 to 100,000 clones, about 88% found once. The material was peripheral blood, obtained on day 0 of AZD1222 vaccination. The receptors here all came from an adult in good health. Each CDR3 is given with its conserved first and last residue. The order of the fields is clone size, J gene, CDR3 length, D gene, V gene, CDR3 protein, CDR3 DNA. A D gene is named only where the DNA matches it firmly. Rows may omit the clone size; those that give it use once, few, many or a size class.

abundance: NA
j_gene: TRBJ1-3
len: 13
d_gene: NA
v_gene: TRBV6-4
CDR3aa: CASSERQGNTIYF
CDR3nt: TGTGCCAGCAGTGAACGCCAGGGAAACACCATATATTTT

abundance: NA
j_gene: TRBJ1-1
len: 13
d_gene: TRBD1
v_gene: TRBV11-1
CDR3aa: CAVDRGTHTEAFF
CDR3nt: TGTGCCGTGGACAGGGGAACGCACACTGAAGCTTTCTTT

abundance: NA
j_gene: TRBJ2-7
len: 14
d_gene: TRBD1
v_gene: TRBV6-5
CDR3aa: CASTRGLSSYEQYF
CDR3nt: TGTGCCAGCACCAGGGGGCTTAGCTCCTACGAGCAGTACTTC

abundance: NA
j_gene: TRBJ2-7
len: 15
d_gene: NA
v_gene: TRBV7-6
CDR3aa: CASSPRANKNYEQYF
CDR3nt: TGTGCCAGCAGCCCCAGGGCCAACAAAAACTACGAGCAGTACTTC

abundance: NA
j_gene: TRBJ2-7
len: 15
d_gene: TRBD2
v_gene: TRBV30
CDR3aa: CAWSPGLAVPYEQYF
CDR3nt: TGTGCCTGGAGTCCTGGACTAGCGGTCCCCTACGAGCAGTACTTC

abundance: NA
j_gene: TRBJ2-7
len: 16
d_gene: TRBD1
v_gene: TRBV7-3
CDR3aa: CASSPQGGTPPREQYF
CDR3nt: TGTGCCAGCAGCCCACAGGGGGGCACGCCGCCTCGCGAGCAGTACTTC

abundance: NA
j_gene: TRBJ1-2
len: 15
d_gene: NA
v_gene: TRBV19
CDR3aa: CASSIKAELGYGYTF
CDR3nt: TGTGCCAGTAGTATAAAAGCCGAGTTGGGGTATGGCTACACCTTC

abundance: NA
j_gene: TRBJ2-1
len: 12
d_gene: NA
v_gene: TRBV27
CDR3aa: CASSQAGNEQFF
CDR3nt: TGTGCCAGCAGTCAAGCAGGCAATGAGCAGTTCTTC

abundance: NA
j_gene: TRBJ2-3
len: 16
d_gene: NA
v_gene: TRBV5-6
CDR3aa: CASSLLGTTMTDTQYF
CDR3nt: TGTGCCAGCAGCTTGCTGGGGACAACAATGACAGATACGCAGTATTTT

abundance: NA
j_gene: TRBJ2-1
len: 12
d_gene: NA
v_gene: TRBV5-1
CDR3aa: CASSLDGLEQFF
CDR3nt: TGCGCCAGCAGCTTGGATGGGCTTGAGCAGTTCTTC

abundance: NA
j_gene: TRBJ2-2
len: 13
d_gene: NA
v_gene: TRBV11-1
CDR3aa: CASSWVNTGELFF
CDR3nt: TGTGCCAGCAGCTGGGTTAACACCGGGGAGCTGTTTTTT

abundance: NA
j_gene: TRBJ1-2
len: 14
d_gene: NA
v_gene: TRBV3-1/TRBV3-2
CDR3aa: CASSQGMGGNGYTF
CDR3nt: TGTGCCAGCAGCCAAGGTATGGGGGGCAATGGCTACACCTTC

abundance: NA
j_gene: TRBJ1-2
len: 11
d_gene: NA
v_gene: TRBV7-9
CDR3aa: CASSLVGGYTF
CDR3nt: TGTGCCAGCAGCTTAGTTGGTGGCTACACCTTC

abundance: NA
j_gene: TRBJ2-1
len: 15
d_gene: TRBD1
v_gene: TRBV7-3
CDR3aa: CASSQNRGPTNEQFF
CDR3nt: TGTGCCAGCAGCCAAAACAGGGGGCCCACCAATGAGCAGTTCTTC

abundance: NA
j_gene: TRBJ1-5
len: 13
d_gene: NA
v_gene: TRBV6-5
CDR3aa: CASSYAGNQPQHF
CDR3nt: TGTGCCAGCAGTTACGCGGGGAATCAGCCCCAGCATTTT

abundance: few
j_gene: TRBJ1-1
len: 15
d_gene: NA
v_gene: TRBV5-5
CDR3aa: CASSWDLQKNTEAFF
CDR3nt: TGTGCCAGCAGCTGGGACTTACAGAAGAACACTGAAGCTTTCTTT

abundance: NA
j_gene: TRBJ2-5
len: 15
d_gene: NA
v_gene: TRBV7-7
CDR3aa: CASSSARGAGETQYF
CDR3nt: TGTGCTAGCAGCTCCGCCAGGGGCGCAGGGGAGACCCAGTACTTC

abundance: NA
j_gene: TRBJ1-1
len: 15
d_gene: NA
v_gene: TRBV9
CDR3aa: CASSALNGANTEAFF
CDR3nt: TGTGCCAGCAGCGCACTGAATGGAGCAAACACTGAAGCTTTCTTT

abundance: NA
j_gene: TRBJ2-1
len: 15
d_gene: TRBD1
v_gene: TRBV11-1
CDR3aa: CASTNLETGGNEQFF
CDR3nt: TGTGCCAGCACCAACTTGGAAACAGGGGGCAATGAGCAGTTCTTC

abundance: NA
j_gene: TRBJ1-1
len: 13
d_gene: NA
v_gene: TRBV21-1
CDR3aa: CASPRQFNTEAFF
CDR3nt: TGTGCCAGCCCTCGACAGTTCAACACTGAAGCTTTCTTT

abundance: NA
j_gene: TRBJ1-3
len: 16
d_gene: NA
v_gene: TRBV9
CDR3aa: CASSVGGTRPGNTIYF
CDR3nt: TGTGCCAGCAGCGTAGGGGGGACAAGGCCAGGAAACACCATATATTTT

abundance: NA
j_gene: TRBJ1-2
len: 11
d_gene: NA
v_gene: TRBV5-8
CDR3aa: CATEEDLGYTF
CDR3nt: TGTGCCACCGAGGAGGATCTTGGCTACACCTTC

abundance: NA
j_gene: TRBJ1-4
len: 14
d_gene: NA
v_gene: TRBV19
CDR3aa: CASSNRRGVAKLFF
CDR3nt: TGTGCCAGTAGTAACCGACGAGGTGTGGCAAAACTGTTTTTT

abundance: NA
j_gene: TRBJ2-7
len: 14
d_gene: TRBD1
v_gene: TRBV19
CDR3aa: CASSQQGASYEQYF
CDR3nt: TGTGCCAGTAGTCAACAGGGGGCCTCCTACGAGCAGTACTTC

abundance: NA
j_gene: TRBJ1-3
len: 13
d_gene: NA
v_gene: TRBV6-1
CDR3aa: CASRRDGGNTIYF
CDR3nt: TGTGCCAGCCGAAGGGATGGCGGAAACACCATATATTTT

abundance: NA
j_gene: TRBJ1-5
len: 15
d_gene: TRBD1
v_gene: TRBV7-9
CDR3aa: CASSSGQALHQPQHF
CDR3nt: TGTGCCAGCAGCTCCGGACAGGCGCTTCATCAGCCCCAGCATTTT

abundance: NA
j_gene: TRBJ2-5
len: 15
d_gene: TRBD2
v_gene: TRBV6-5
CDR3aa: CASRPERGWGETQYF
CDR3nt: TGTGCCAGCAGACCTGAGCGGGGCTGGGGAGAGACCCAGTACTTC

abundance: NA
j_gene: TRBJ1-4
len: 14
d_gene: NA
v_gene: TRBV5-4
CDR3aa: CASSAGAVNEKLFF
CDR3nt: TGTGCCAGCAGCGCAGGGGCTGTTAATGAAAAACTGTTTTTT

abundance: once
j_gene: TRBJ1-4
len: 17
d_gene: NA
v_gene: TRBV9
CDR3aa: CASSPWGGGQGDEKLFF
CDR3nt: TGTGCCAGCAGCCCGTGGGGCGGGGGGCAGGGAGATGAAAAACTGTTTTTT

abundance: NA
j_gene: TRBJ1-1
len: 15
d_gene: NA
v_gene: TRBV3-1/TRBV3-2
CDR3aa: CASSQGDYGGTEAFF
CDR3nt: TGTGCCAGCAGCCAAGGGGACTACGGGGGGACTGAAGCTTTCTTT

abundance: NA
j_gene: TRBJ2-1
len: 11
d_gene: NA
v_gene: TRBV29-1
CDR3aa: CSAASVNEQFF
CDR3nt: TGCAGCGCTGCTAGCGTCAATGAGCAGTTCTTC

abundance: NA
j_gene: TRBJ2-3
len: 13
d_gene: NA
v_gene: TRBV7-3
CDR3aa: CASSLKGGDTQYF
CDR3nt: TGTGCCAGCAGCTTAAAAGGAGGAGATACGCAGTATTTT

abundance: NA
j_gene: TRBJ2-5
len: 12
d_gene: NA
v_gene: TRBV29-1
CDR3aa: CSVGGRGETQYF
CDR3nt: TGCAGCGTTGGGGGGAGAGGGGAGACCCAGTACTTC

abundance: NA
j_gene: TRBJ2-7
len: 12
d_gene: NA
v_gene: TRBV30
CDR3aa: CAWTLAKYEQYF
CDR3nt: TGTGCCTGGACCTTGGCAAAGTACGAGCAGTACTTC

abundance: NA
j_gene: TRBJ1-5
len: 13
d_gene: TRBD1
v_gene: TRBV30
CDR3aa: CACRQGIAQPQHF
CDR3nt: TGTGCCTGCCGACAGGGGATAGCTCAGCCCCAGCATTTT

abundance: NA
j_gene: TRBJ2-3
len: 16
d_gene: TRBD2
v_gene: TRBV25-1
CDR3aa: CASSVGLAGTTDTQYF
CDR3nt: TGTGCCAGCAGTGTGGGACTAGCGGGGACCACAGATACGCAGTATTTT

abundance: NA
j_gene: TRBJ2-5
len: 14
d_gene: NA
v_gene: TRBV29-1
CDR3aa: CSVVDYDIQETQYF
CDR3nt: TGCAGCGTTGTCGACTATGACATTCAAGAGACCCAGTACTTC

abundance: NA
j_gene: TRBJ1-2
len: 12
d_gene: NA
v_gene: TRBV30
CDR3aa: CAWTAGGYGYTF
CDR3nt: TGTGCCTGGACGGCGGGAGGCTATGGCTACACCTTC

abundance: NA
j_gene: TRBJ1-1
len: 15
d_gene: TRBD1
v_gene: TRBV19
CDR3aa: CASSIVWTGNTEAFF
CDR3nt: TGTGCCAGTAGTATCGTCTGGACAGGGAACACTGAAGCTTTCTTT

abundance: once
j_gene: TRBJ1-6
len: 16
d_gene: NA
v_gene: TRBV3-1/TRBV3-2
CDR3aa: CASSDDSSSYNSPLHF
CDR3nt: TGTGCCAGCAGCGATGACTCGAGCTCCTATAATTCACCCCTCCACTTT

abundance: NA
j_gene: TRBJ1-2
len: 15
d_gene: NA
v_gene: TRBV19
CDR3aa: CASSPSGTRNYGYTF
CDR3nt: TGTGCCAGTAGCCCCTCCGGGACAAGGAACTATGGCTACACCTTC

abundance: NA
j_gene: TRBJ1-1
len: 13
d_gene: NA
v_gene: TRBV19
CDR3aa: CASSIKGNTEAFF
CDR3nt: TGTGCCAGTAGTATCAAGGGAAACACTGAAGCTTTCTTT

abundance: NA
j_gene: TRBJ2-1
len: 16
d_gene: NA
v_gene: TRBV6-1
CDR3aa: CASSEARTVSYNEQFF
CDR3nt: TGTGCCAGCAGTGAAGCGAGGACAGTGTCCTACAATGAGCAGTTCTTC

abundance: NA
j_gene: TRBJ2-3
len: 16
d_gene: TRBD2
v_gene: TRBV10-3
CDR3aa: CAISSGGPTSTDTQYF
CDR3nt: TGTGCCATCAGTAGCGGGGGGCCAACTAGCACAGATACGCAGTATTTT

abundance: once
j_gene: TRBJ1-6
len: 15
d_gene: NA
v_gene: TRBV20-1
CDR3aa: CSASFGASYNSPLHF
CDR3nt: TGCAGTGCTAGTTTTGGGGCCTCCTATAATTCACCCCTCCACTTT

abundance: NA
j_gene: TRBJ1-5
len: 15
d_gene: NA
v_gene: TRBV7-2
CDR3aa: CASSYIGRSNQPQHF
CDR3nt: TGTGCCAGCAGCTACATCGGACGTAGCAATCAGCCCCAGCATTTT

abundance: NA
j_gene: TRBJ1-2
len: 19
d_gene: NA
v_gene: TRBV4-2
CDR3aa: CASSQGGRGRHSESYGYTF
CDR3nt: TGTGCCAGCAGCCAAGGGGGGCGGGGCAGGCATTCCGAGAGCTATGGCTACACCTTC

abundance: NA
j_gene: TRBJ1-2
len: 13
d_gene: NA
v_gene: TRBV19
CDR3aa: CASSINGDPGYTF
CDR3nt: TGTGCCAGTAGTATAAACGGTGACCCAGGCTACACCTTC

abundance: NA
j_gene: TRBJ1-1
len: 14
d_gene: NA
v_gene: TRBV28
CDR3aa: CASTRGGVSTEAFF
CDR3nt: TGTGCCAGCACCCGCGGCGGGGTATCCACTGAAGCTTTCTTT

abundance: NA
j_gene: TRBJ1-2
len: 14
d_gene: TRBD1
v_gene: TRBV5-4
CDR3aa: CASSMDRATQGYTF
CDR3nt: TGTGCCAGCAGTATGGACAGGGCAACACAAGGCTACACCTTC

abundance: once
j_gene: TRBJ2-7
len: 13
d_gene: NA
v_gene: TRBV6-2/TRBV6-3
CDR3aa: CASSKIGRDEQYF
CDR3nt: TGTGCCAGCAGTAAGATAGGGAGAGACGAGCAGTACTTC

abundance: once
j_gene: TRBJ2-2
len: 14
d_gene: NA
v_gene: TRBV15
CDR3aa: CATGLGSNTGELFF
CDR3nt: TGTGCCACCGGCTTAGGGTCGAACACCGGGGAGCTGTTTTTT

abundance: NA
j_gene: TRBJ2-3
len: 12
d_gene: NA
v_gene: TRBV4-2
CDR3aa: CASSQIPDTQYF
CDR3nt: TGTGCCAGCAGCCAGATCCCAGATACGCAGTATTTT

abundance: NA
j_gene: TRBJ2-2
len: 15
d_gene: TRBD1
v_gene: TRBV29-1
CDR3aa: CSVYHRGPVTGELFF
CDR3nt: TGCAGCGTTTACCACAGGGGGCCGGTCACCGGGGAGCTGTTTTTT

abundance: NA
j_gene: TRBJ2-3
len: 11
d_gene: NA
v_gene: TRBV6-2/TRBV6-3
CDR3aa: CASSPKDTQYF
CDR3nt: TGTGCCAGCAGCCCAAAAGATACGCAGTATTTT

abundance: NA
j_gene: TRBJ1-2
len: 11
d_gene: NA
v_gene: TRBV29-1
CDR3aa: CSVVQNYGYTF
CDR3nt: TGCAGCGTTGTTCAGAACTATGGCTACACCTTC

abundance: NA
j_gene: TRBJ2-7
len: 15
d_gene: TRBD2
v_gene: TRBV6-4
CDR3aa: CASSPTSGGAAEQYF
CDR3nt: TGTGCCAGCTCACCCACTAGCGGGGGGGCCGCGGAGCAGTACTTC

abundance: NA
j_gene: TRBJ2-2
len: 15
d_gene: TRBD1
v_gene: TRBV30
CDR3aa: CACPQGGTNTGELFF
CDR3nt: TGTGCCTGTCCACAGGGGGGCACTAACACCGGGGAGCTGTTTTTT

abundance: NA
j_gene: TRBJ2-7
len: 15
d_gene: TRBD1
v_gene: TRBV13
CDR3aa: CASSTRTGGTYEQYF
CDR3nt: TGTGCCAGCAGCACTCGGACAGGGGGGACCTACGAGCAGTACTTC